The TCR beta chain described here comes from a study of blood T cell repertoires in COVID-19. Looked up from germline, CDR1 is SGDLS and CDR2 is YYNGEE. This CDR3 contains 16 residues. V gave up 0 bases and J gave up 5 bases; unmatched junction bases: 7. Here immunoSEQ multiplex PCR was the method, and the copy in TCRdb shows in-frame clones only, minus some. The profile shows about 200,000 clones, 80% to 90% of them singletons. This rearrangement joins TRBV9 to TRBJ2-3; 9 bases match TRBD2. This TCR derives from a man younger than 40 who had recovered from COVID-19. The sample consisted of peripheral blood. CDR3: CASSVEAGGFQDTQYF. In nucleotides, the CDR3 is TGTGCCAGCAGCGTAGAGGCGGGGGGGTTCCAAGATACGCAGTATTTT.